The clone carrying this T cell receptor beta chain occurred a few times. No antigen is known for it. This specimen comes from a study of blood T cells in healthy people across ages. Study findings and constraints: CMV infection status of these donors was not known.

With a J-beta primer mix and a sample-barcoded 5' primer, a second PCR ran about 7 to 12 cycles. TCRdb redid the calling of the 5' RACE reads with MiXCR, one entry per CDR3 protein. The table shows 600,000 to 800,000 distinct CDR3 sequences, with 52% occurring only once. Germline V gene sequence: CDR1 MNHEY, CDR2 SVGEGT. This CDR3 spans 12 amino acids. Trimming removed 4 bases from V and 3 bases from J, with 7 bases in between. The sample comprised blood. The chain couples TRBV6-2 or TRBV6-3 to TRBJ2-7; unclear D gene. The receptor was derived from a woman older than 75 in good health. The CDR3 coding sequence is TGTGCCAGCAGTTCTGTGCTCTACGAGCAGTACTTC. Translated, it gives CASSSVLYEQYF.